This TCR beta chain was sequenced in a study of OX40 agonist ivuxolimab in advanced cancers. Sequencing used immunoSEQ multiplex PCR; TCRdb keeps in-frame clones, though not all of them. There are around 30,000 clones in the sample; 82% occur only once, and about a fifth lies in the top ten. The CDR3 runs to 13 residues. Germline assignment: CDR1 SEHNR and CDR2 FQNEAQ (reference sequence). The ends were cut back, 1 base at V and 5 bases at J, with 6 bases in the middle. The receptor's source is an adult with an advanced solid tumor such as melanoma, head and neck, liver or kidney cancer. This chain joins TRBV7-9 and TRBJ2-4, with unresolved D. Here the sequenced sample was CD4+ or CD8+ T cells sorted from blood, taken in a trial of the OX40 agonist ivuxolimab. The CDR3 bases are TGTGCCAGCAGCTTAGGATACCAAAACATTCAGTACTTC. As protein: CASSLGYQNIQYF.